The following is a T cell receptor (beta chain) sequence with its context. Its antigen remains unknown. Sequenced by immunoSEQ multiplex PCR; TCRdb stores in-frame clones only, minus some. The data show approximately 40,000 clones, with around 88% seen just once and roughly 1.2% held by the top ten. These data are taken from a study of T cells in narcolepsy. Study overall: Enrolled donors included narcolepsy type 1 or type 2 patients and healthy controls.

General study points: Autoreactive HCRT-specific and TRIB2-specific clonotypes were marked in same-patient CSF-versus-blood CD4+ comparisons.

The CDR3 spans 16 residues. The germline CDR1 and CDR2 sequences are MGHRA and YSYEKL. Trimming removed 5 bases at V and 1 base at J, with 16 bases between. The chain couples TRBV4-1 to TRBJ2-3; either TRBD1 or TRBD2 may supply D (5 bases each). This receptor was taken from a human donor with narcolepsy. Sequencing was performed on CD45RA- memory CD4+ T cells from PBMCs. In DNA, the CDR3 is TGCGCCAGCAGCTCGGGGCGGGTTAGGGGCACAGATACGCAGTATTTT. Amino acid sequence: CASSSGRVRGTDTQYF.